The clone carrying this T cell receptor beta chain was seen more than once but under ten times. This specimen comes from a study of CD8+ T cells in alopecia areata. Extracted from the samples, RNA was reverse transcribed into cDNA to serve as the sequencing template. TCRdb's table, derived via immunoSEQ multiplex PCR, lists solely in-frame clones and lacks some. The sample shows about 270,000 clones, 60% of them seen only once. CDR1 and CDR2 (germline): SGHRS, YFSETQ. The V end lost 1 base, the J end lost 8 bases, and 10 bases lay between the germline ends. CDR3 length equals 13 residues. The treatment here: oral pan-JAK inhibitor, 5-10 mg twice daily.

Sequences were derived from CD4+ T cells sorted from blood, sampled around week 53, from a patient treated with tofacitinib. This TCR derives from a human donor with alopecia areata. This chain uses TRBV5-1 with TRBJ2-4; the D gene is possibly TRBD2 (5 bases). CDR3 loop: CASSLRMGDIQYF. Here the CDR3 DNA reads TGCGCCAGCAGCTTGAGGATGGGAGACATTCAGTACTTC.